A selection of T cell receptor beta chains follows, all from one sample in a study of beta chain features in type 1 diabetes. Measured with immunoSEQ multiplex PCR; TCRdb has only the in-frame clones, and not every one. This sample has around 650,000 clones, with approximately 13% found just once. Sample: naive CD4+ T cells from blood. The receptors stem from a man aged 30 to 45 with type 1 diabetes. Each CDR3 is given with its conserved first and last residue. The D gene is left open where the match is weak. The size entry is marked missing in some rows and otherwise reads once, few, many or a size class.

cdr3_nt: TGCAGCGTTGAAGTGGCACTAGCGGGGGCCTACGAGCAGTACTTC
cdr3_aa: CSVEVALAGAYEQYF
j_call: TRBJ2-7
v_call: TRBV29-1
d_call: TRBD2
clone_size: few

cdr3_nt: TGTGCCTGGAGTGTACGGGGGTTACGGGGCTACACCTTC
cdr3_aa: CAWSVRGLRGYTF
j_call: TRBJ1-2
v_call: TRBV30
d_call: .
clone_size: .

cdr3_nt: TGTGCCAGCAGAGCAACAGGGGTTAATTCACCCCTCCACTTT
cdr3_aa: CASRATGVNSPLHF
j_call: TRBJ1-6
v_call: TRBV2
d_call: TRBD1
clone_size: .

cdr3_nt: TGTGCCAGCAGCCAAGAGTGGGGGCCCAACGAGCAGTACTTC
cdr3_aa: CASSQEWGPNEQYF
j_call: TRBJ2-7
v_call: TRBV4-2
d_call: .
clone_size: few

cdr3_nt: TGCAGCGTTCGTGTGTACAAACTGGAGACAGGGCATCACGGGGAGCTGTTTTTT
cdr3_aa: CSVRVYKLETGHHGELFF
j_call: TRBJ2-2
v_call: TRBV29-1
d_call: TRBD1
clone_size: few

cdr3_nt: TGTGCCAGCAGCCGTTTGGGACAGGGGGCCTACGAGCAGTACTTC
cdr3_aa: CASSRLGQGAYEQYF
j_call: TRBJ2-7
v_call: TRBV7-9
d_call: TRBD1
clone_size: .

cdr3_nt: TGTGCCCCGCCCGTGTTAGGGGGGGCGAACACCGGGGAGCTGTTTTTT
cdr3_aa: CAPPVLGGANTGELFF
j_call: TRBJ2-2
v_call: TRBV7-9
d_call: .
clone_size: .

cdr3_nt: TGTGCCAGCAGCTTAGGTACTAGCCGTGCCAATGAGCAGTTCTTC
cdr3_aa: CASSLGTSRANEQFF
j_call: TRBJ2-1
v_call: TRBV7-2
d_call: .
clone_size: few

cdr3_nt: TGTGCCAGCAGCTTTAAACAGGGTACCGGGGAGCTGTTTTTT
cdr3_aa: CASSFKQGTGELFF
j_call: TRBJ2-2
v_call: TRBV7-2
d_call: .
clone_size: few

cdr3_nt: TGTGCCAGCAGTTACTCGATAGGGGGAAGCAATCAGCCCCAGCATTTT
cdr3_aa: CASSYSIGGSNQPQHF
j_call: TRBJ1-5
v_call: TRBV6-5
d_call: .
clone_size: .

cdr3_nt: TGTGCCAGCAGCAACGACCGAGCAACTAATGAAAAACTGTTTTTT
cdr3_aa: CASSNDRATNEKLFF
j_call: TRBJ1-4
v_call: TRBV7-9
d_call: .
clone_size: few

cdr3_nt: TGTGCCAGCAGCTTAGCCCGGTTGGGGACCGGGGAGCTGTTTTTT
cdr3_aa: CASSLARLGTGELFF
j_call: TRBJ2-2
v_call: TRBV7-6
d_call: .
clone_size: .

cdr3_nt: TGTGCCAGCAGTTACAAAGGGTGGCCGACAGATACGCAGTATTTT
cdr3_aa: CASSYKGWPTDTQYF
j_call: TRBJ2-3
v_call: TRBV6-5
d_call: .
clone_size: few

cdr3_nt: TGTGCCGTCTCAAGCATAGGGACGATAGGGCCTGAAGCTTTCTTT
cdr3_aa: CAVSSIGTIGPEAFF
j_call: TRBJ1-1
v_call: TRBV19
d_call: .
clone_size: few

cdr3_nt: TGTGCCAGCCGAGGACAGGGATACGACTATGGCTACACCTTC
cdr3_aa: CASRGQGYDYGYTF
j_call: TRBJ1-2
v_call: TRBV7-2
d_call: TRBD1
clone_size: .

cdr3_nt: TGTGCCAGCAGCTTAGGTTCGGCAAACACTGAAGCTTTCTTT
cdr3_aa: CASSLGSANTEAFF
j_call: TRBJ1-1
v_call: TRBV7-9
d_call: .
clone_size: few

cdr3_nt: TGTGCCAGCAGCCCTCCGGGACAGGCGATTGAGGCTTTCTTT
cdr3_aa: CASSPPGQAIEAFF
j_call: TRBJ1-1
v_call: TRBV7-6
d_call: TRBD1
clone_size: few

cdr3_nt: TGTGCCAGCCTATCACAGGGGCACTCTGGAAACACCATATATTTT
cdr3_aa: CASLSQGHSGNTIYF
j_call: TRBJ1-3
v_call: TRBV18
d_call: TRBD1
clone_size: few

cdr3_nt: TGTGCCAGCTCACCGATAGACAGAGGCTCAGGGGATACGCAGTATTTT
cdr3_aa: CASSPIDRGSGDTQYF
j_call: TRBJ2-3
v_call: TRBV9
d_call: .
clone_size: few

cdr3_nt: TGTGCCAGCAGTTTCCCAGGGGATGGTCAGCCCCAGCATTTT
cdr3_aa: CASSFPGDGQPQHF
j_call: TRBJ1-5
v_call: TRBV28
d_call: .
clone_size: .

cdr3_nt: TGTGCCAGCAGCTCCACAGGGCAGCGGACCGGGGAGCTGTTTTTT
cdr3_aa: CASSSTGQRTGELFF
j_call: TRBJ2-2
v_call: TRBV7-2
d_call: .
clone_size: few

cdr3_nt: TGTGCCAGCAGCGAGGGGGGTTGGGCAGATACGCAGTATTTT
cdr3_aa: CASSEGGWADTQYF
j_call: TRBJ2-3
v_call: TRBV9
d_call: .
clone_size: .

cdr3_nt: TGTGCCAGCAGTTCCAGGAACACTGAAGCTTTCTTT
cdr3_aa: CASSSRNTEAFF
j_call: TRBJ1-1
v_call: TRBV6-6
d_call: .
clone_size: .

cdr3_nt: TGTGCCAGCAGCAACTACGGGACAGAACACTATGGCTACACCTTC
cdr3_aa: CASSNYGTEHYGYTF
j_call: TRBJ1-2
v_call: TRBV6-1
d_call: TRBD1
clone_size: few

cdr3_nt: TGCGCCAGCAGCTTGGCCGAGGTGAACACTGAAGCTTTCTTT
cdr3_aa: CASSLAEVNTEAFF
j_call: TRBJ1-1
v_call: TRBV5-1
d_call: .
clone_size: .

cdr3_nt: TGTGCCAGCCCCGGAGGGGGAGTAGACTATGGCTACACCTTC
cdr3_aa: CASPGGGVDYGYTF
j_call: TRBJ1-2
v_call: TRBV7-9
d_call: .
clone_size: .

cdr3_nt: TGTGCCAGCAGCTTCGGGACTAGCGGGGAGATGGAGACCCAGTACTTC
cdr3_aa: CASSFGTSGEMETQYF
j_call: TRBJ2-5
v_call: TRBV7-9
d_call: TRBD2
clone_size: few

cdr3_nt: TGTGCCAGCAGCGTAGATGGCAGGGCTGATACCGGGGAGCTGTTTTTT
cdr3_aa: CASSVDGRADTGELFF
j_call: TRBJ2-2
v_call: TRBV9
d_call: .
clone_size: .

cdr3_nt: TGCAGCGTTGGTAGACAAACGAACACTGAAGCTTTCTTT
cdr3_aa: CSVGRQTNTEAFF
j_call: TRBJ1-1
v_call: TRBV29-1
d_call: .
clone_size: few

cdr3_nt: TGTGCCAGCTCCCTAGACAGGGGCTCCTACAATGAGCAGTTCTTC
cdr3_aa: CASSLDRGSYNEQFF
j_call: TRBJ2-1
v_call: TRBV18
d_call: TRBD1
clone_size: few

cdr3_nt: TGTGCCAGCAGTTACCCCAACCGGGACAGGGCTACTAACATTCAGTACTTC
cdr3_aa: CASSYPNRDRATNIQYF
j_call: TRBJ2-4
v_call: TRBV6-7
d_call: TRBD1
clone_size: .

cdr3_nt: TGCACCAGCAGCCCCCTTTCTCCGTTTTACAATGAGCAGTTCTTC
cdr3_aa: CTSSPLSPFYNEQFF
j_call: TRBJ2-1
v_call: TRBV1
d_call: .
clone_size: .

cdr3_nt: TGTGCCAGCAGCCGAGGACCTACCGACAGGGTCTATGGCTACACCTTC
cdr3_aa: CASSRGPTDRVYGYTF
j_call: TRBJ1-2
v_call: TRBV7-2
d_call: TRBD1
clone_size: .

cdr3_nt: TGTGCCAGCTCACCTGCTAGAAAAGAGACCCAGTACTTC
cdr3_aa: CASSPARKETQYF
j_call: TRBJ2-5
v_call: TRBV18
d_call: .
clone_size: .

cdr3_nt: TGTGCCAGCAGCCCCGGGACAGGTGGAGGCACAGATACGCAGTATTTT
cdr3_aa: CASSPGTGGGTDTQYF
j_call: TRBJ2-3
v_call: TRBV7-6
d_call: TRBD1
clone_size: few

cdr3_nt: TGTGCCTGGAGTGTGGGGAACAATCAGCCCCAGCATTTT
cdr3_aa: CAWSVGNNQPQHF
j_call: TRBJ1-5
v_call: TRBV30
d_call: .
clone_size: .

cdr3_nt: TGCGCCAGCAGCTCAACAGGGTATCTCTACGAGCAGTACTTC
cdr3_aa: CASSSTGYLYEQYF
j_call: TRBJ2-7
v_call: TRBV5-1
d_call: .
clone_size: .

cdr3_nt: TGTGCCAGCTCCGACAGCCACGAGCAGTACTTC
cdr3_aa: CASSDSHEQYF
j_call: TRBJ2-7
v_call: TRBV18
d_call: .
clone_size: .

cdr3_nt: TGCGCCAGCAGCCGCGGGACAGGGGGCGATCAGCCCCAGCATTTT
cdr3_aa: CASSRGTGGDQPQHF
j_call: TRBJ1-5
v_call: TRBV5-1
d_call: TRBD1
clone_size: few

cdr3_nt: TGTGCCAGCAGTAGAAGCGGGTGGAGCTCCTACGAGCAGTACTTC
cdr3_aa: CASSRSGWSSYEQYF
j_call: TRBJ2-7
v_call: TRBV6-5
d_call: .
clone_size: .

cdr3_nt: TGTGCCAGCAGCCCCCAAGCTAGTTCGGAGACCCAGTACTTC
cdr3_aa: CASSPQASSETQYF
j_call: TRBJ2-5
v_call: TRBV7-7
d_call: .
clone_size: .

cdr3_nt: TGTGCCAGCACCCCCTCGGGACACAACACCGGGGAGCTGTTTTTT
cdr3_aa: CASTPSGHNTGELFF
j_call: TRBJ2-2
v_call: TRBV28
d_call: .
clone_size: few

cdr3_nt: TGTGCCAGCAGCAAGGGACAGAACTACGAGCAGTACTTC
cdr3_aa: CASSKGQNYEQYF
j_call: TRBJ2-7
v_call: TRBV9
d_call: TRBD1
clone_size: .

cdr3_nt: TGTGCCAGTACCGGGACACCAAATCAGCCCCAGCATTTT
cdr3_aa: CASTGTPNQPQHF
j_call: TRBJ1-5
v_call: TRBV28
d_call: .
clone_size: few

cdr3_nt: TGTGCCAGCAAAGCGGGGGCTAACCAAGGGGAGACCCAGTACTTC
cdr3_aa: CASKAGANQGETQYF
j_call: TRBJ2-5
v_call: TRBV9
d_call: TRBD2
clone_size: few

cdr3_nt: TGCAGCGTTGATTTCCCATCGGGGGGTTTCCGGGAGGAGCAGTTCTTC
cdr3_aa: CSVDFPSGGFREEQFF
j_call: TRBJ2-1
v_call: TRBV29-1
d_call: TRBD2
clone_size: .

cdr3_nt: TGTGCCAGCAGCCCCGGGTCCGGCAGGGCCCATGAAAAACTGTTTTTT
cdr3_aa: CASSPGSGRAHEKLFF
j_call: TRBJ1-4
v_call: TRBV25-1
d_call: .
clone_size: few

cdr3_nt: TGTGCCTGGACCGGGACTAGCGGGGCTGAAGATACGCAGTATTTT
cdr3_aa: CAWTGTSGAEDTQYF
j_call: TRBJ2-3
v_call: TRBV30
d_call: TRBD2
clone_size: few

cdr3_nt: TGTGCCAGCACGCAAGACCGGGGGGCCAGGTTGAATGAGCAGTTCTTC
cdr3_aa: CASTQDRGARLNEQFF
j_call: TRBJ2-1
v_call: TRBV7-2
d_call: .
clone_size: .

cdr3_nt: TGTGCCAGCAGGGTGGACAGGGGCTACACCTTC
cdr3_aa: CASRVDRGYTF
j_call: TRBJ1-2
v_call: TRBV2
d_call: TRBD1
clone_size: few

cdr3_nt: TGCAGTGCTAGCTCAGAGTACGAGCAGTACTTC
cdr3_aa: CSASSEYEQYF
j_call: TRBJ2-7
v_call: TRBV20-1
d_call: .
clone_size: few

cdr3_nt: TGTGCCACCGGGGGGGGGATCACAGATACGCAGTATTTT
cdr3_aa: CATGGGITDTQYF
j_call: TRBJ2-3
v_call: TRBV19
d_call: TRBD2
clone_size: few

cdr3_nt: TGTGCCAGCAACGCACCGACAGGGAGGGATGAAAAACTGTTTTTT
cdr3_aa: CASNAPTGRDEKLFF
j_call: TRBJ1-4
v_call: TRBV4-2
d_call: TRBD1
clone_size: few

cdr3_nt: TGTGCCAGCACCATAGACAGGGACACTGAAGCTTTCTTT
cdr3_aa: CASTIDRDTEAFF
j_call: TRBJ1-1
v_call: TRBV6-6
d_call: TRBD1
clone_size: .

cdr3_nt: TGTGCCAGCAGCCCTTGGACGGATGACTTTAACACTGAAGCTTTCTTT
cdr3_aa: CASSPWTDDFNTEAFF
j_call: TRBJ1-1
v_call: TRBV5-6
d_call: .
clone_size: few

cdr3_nt: TGTGCCATCAGTGAAGGCAGGGCCGACTCCTATAATTCACCCCTCCACTTT
cdr3_aa: CAISEGRADSYNSPLHF
j_call: TRBJ1-6
v_call: TRBV10-3
d_call: .
clone_size: .

cdr3_nt: TGTGCCAGCAGCCAAGATGCCGGGAGCACAGATACGCAGTATTTT
cdr3_aa: CASSQDAGSTDTQYF
j_call: TRBJ2-3
v_call: TRBV4-2
d_call: .
clone_size: many

cdr3_nt: TGTGCCAGCAGCTTAGAGCCAGCGGCCCCTAGCACAGATACGCAGTATTTT
cdr3_aa: CASSLEPAAPSTDTQYF
j_call: TRBJ2-3
v_call: TRBV7-6
d_call: .
clone_size: .

cdr3_nt: TGTGCCAGCAGCCAAGATTTCGGGGGTACAGTCACAGATACGCAGTATTTT
cdr3_aa: CASSQDFGGTVTDTQYF
j_call: TRBJ2-3
v_call: TRBV14
d_call: .
clone_size: few

cdr3_nt: TGTGCCAGCTCTAGCGGGGGGGCCGTAAATACGCAGTATTTT
cdr3_aa: CASSSGGAVNTQYF
j_call: TRBJ2-3
v_call: TRBV27
d_call: TRBD2
clone_size: .